The clone carrying this TCR beta chain was detected a few times. Its target is unknown. Next came a second PCR, run for about 7 to 12 cycles, which used a sample-barcoded 5' primer along with a J-beta primer mix. One entry per CDR3 protein results from TCRdb running MiXCR on the 5' RACE reads. The sample consists of more than 900,000 distinct CDR3 sequences, approximately 32% of them appearing once. The entry originates in a study of blood T cells in healthy people across ages. Regarding the study as a whole: Donor CMV status was unknown, possibly confounding expanded clonotype changes.

There are 14 residues in the CDR3. V lost 2 bases and J lost 1, with 6 bases in between. Germline loops: CDR1 GTSNPN, CDR2 SVGIG (reference sequence). The same sample was also studied in work on T cells of mothers and their children. That study reports: Persistent microchimeric T cell clones were not found at ~100 per million sensitivity.

The specimen was blood. V is TRBV30 and J is TRBJ2-6; the D gene is possibly TRBD2 (6 bases). The TCR was taken from a middle-aged woman in good health. Here the CDR3 DNA reads TGTGCCTGGAGTCGGGGGTCTGGGGCCAACGTCCTGACTTTC. It codes for CAWSRGSGANVLTF.